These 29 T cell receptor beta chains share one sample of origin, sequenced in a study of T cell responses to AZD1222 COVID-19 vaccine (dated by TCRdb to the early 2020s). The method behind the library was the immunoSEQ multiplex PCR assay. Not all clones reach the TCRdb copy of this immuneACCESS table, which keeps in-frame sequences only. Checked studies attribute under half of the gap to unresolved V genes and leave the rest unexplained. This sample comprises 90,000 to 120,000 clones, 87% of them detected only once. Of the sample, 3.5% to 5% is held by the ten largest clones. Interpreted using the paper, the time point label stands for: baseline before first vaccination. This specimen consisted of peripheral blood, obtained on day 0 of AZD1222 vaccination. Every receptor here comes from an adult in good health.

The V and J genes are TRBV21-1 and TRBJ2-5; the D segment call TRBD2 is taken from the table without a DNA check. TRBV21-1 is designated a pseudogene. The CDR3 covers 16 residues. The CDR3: CASNKGTSRRKKTQYF. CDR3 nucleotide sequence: TGTGCCAGCAATAAAGGGACTAGCCGGAGGAAAAAGACCCAGTACTTC.

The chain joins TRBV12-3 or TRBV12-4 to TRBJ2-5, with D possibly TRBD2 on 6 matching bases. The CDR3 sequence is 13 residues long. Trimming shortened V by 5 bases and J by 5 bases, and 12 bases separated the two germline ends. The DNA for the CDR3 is TGTGCCAGCAGTCTTGGGGCGGGGGAGACCCAGTACTTC. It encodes CASSLGAGETQYF.

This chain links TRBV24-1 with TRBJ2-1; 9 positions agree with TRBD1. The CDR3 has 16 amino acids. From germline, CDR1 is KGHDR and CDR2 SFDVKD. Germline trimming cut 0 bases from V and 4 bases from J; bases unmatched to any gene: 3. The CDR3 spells CATSDLGTGTYNEQFF. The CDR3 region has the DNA TGTGCCACCAGTGATTTGGGGACAGGGACGTACAATGAGCAGTTCTTC.

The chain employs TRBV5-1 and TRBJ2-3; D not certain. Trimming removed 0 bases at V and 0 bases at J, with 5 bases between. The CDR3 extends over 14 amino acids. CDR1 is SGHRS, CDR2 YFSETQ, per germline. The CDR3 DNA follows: TGCGCCAGCAGCTTGGCCGACAGCACAGATACGCAGTATTTT. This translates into CASSLADSTDTQYF.

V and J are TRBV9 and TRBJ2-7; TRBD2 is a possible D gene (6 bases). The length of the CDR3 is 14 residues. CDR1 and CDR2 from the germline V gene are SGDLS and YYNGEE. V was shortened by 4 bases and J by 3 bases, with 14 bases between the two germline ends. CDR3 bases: TGTGCCAGCAGCCCAAGACTAGGCTACTACGAGCAGTACTTC. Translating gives CASSPRLGYYEQYF.

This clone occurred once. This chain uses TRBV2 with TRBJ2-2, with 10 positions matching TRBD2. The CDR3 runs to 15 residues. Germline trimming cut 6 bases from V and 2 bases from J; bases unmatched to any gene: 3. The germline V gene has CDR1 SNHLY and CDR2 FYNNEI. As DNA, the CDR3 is TGTGCCAGCAGCACACTAGCGGGAAACACCGGGGAGCTGTTTTTT. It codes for CASSTLAGNTGELFF.

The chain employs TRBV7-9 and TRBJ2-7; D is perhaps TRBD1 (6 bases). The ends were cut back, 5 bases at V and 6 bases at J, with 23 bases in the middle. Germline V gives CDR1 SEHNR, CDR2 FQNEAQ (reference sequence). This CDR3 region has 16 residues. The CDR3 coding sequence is TGTGCCAGCAGCCCCGACCTAGGGACATCCGAAGTCGAGCAGTACTTC. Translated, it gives CASSPDLGTSEVEQYF.

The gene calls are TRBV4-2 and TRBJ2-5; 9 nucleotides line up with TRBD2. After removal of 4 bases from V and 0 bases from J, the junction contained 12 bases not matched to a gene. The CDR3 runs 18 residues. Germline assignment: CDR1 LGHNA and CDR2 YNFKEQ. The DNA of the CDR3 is TGTGCCAGCAGCCCTCGGGTTAGCGGGGGTATTGACCAAGAGACCCAGTACTTC. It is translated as CASSPRVSGGIDQETQYF.

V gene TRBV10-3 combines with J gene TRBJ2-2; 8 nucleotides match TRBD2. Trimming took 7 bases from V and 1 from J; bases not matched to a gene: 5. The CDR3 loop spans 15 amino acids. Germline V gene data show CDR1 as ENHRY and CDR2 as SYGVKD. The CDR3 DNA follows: TGTGCCATCACCCCGGGACTAGAGAACACCGGGGAGCTGTTTTTT. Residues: CAITPGLENTGELFF.

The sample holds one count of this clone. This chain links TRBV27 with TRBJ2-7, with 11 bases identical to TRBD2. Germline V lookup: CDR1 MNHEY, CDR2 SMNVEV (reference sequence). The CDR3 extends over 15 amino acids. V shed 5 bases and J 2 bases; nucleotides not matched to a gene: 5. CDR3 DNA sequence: TGTGCCAGCAGTCCCGGGACTAGCGGTGCCTACGAGCAGTACTTC. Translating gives CASSPGTSGAYEQYF.

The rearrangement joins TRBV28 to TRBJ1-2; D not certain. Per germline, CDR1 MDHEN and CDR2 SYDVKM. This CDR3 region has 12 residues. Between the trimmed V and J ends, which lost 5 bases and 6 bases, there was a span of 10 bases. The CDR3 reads CASSLNKDGYTF. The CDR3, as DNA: TGTGCCAGCAGTCTAAACAAAGATGGCTACACCTTC.

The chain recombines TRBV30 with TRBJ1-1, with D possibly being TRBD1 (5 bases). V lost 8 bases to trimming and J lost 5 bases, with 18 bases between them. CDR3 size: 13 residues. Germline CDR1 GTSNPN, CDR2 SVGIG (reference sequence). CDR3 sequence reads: CAVGGVGVTEAFF. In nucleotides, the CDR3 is TGTGCCGTGGGGGGAGTGGGGGTTACTGAAGCTTTCTTT.

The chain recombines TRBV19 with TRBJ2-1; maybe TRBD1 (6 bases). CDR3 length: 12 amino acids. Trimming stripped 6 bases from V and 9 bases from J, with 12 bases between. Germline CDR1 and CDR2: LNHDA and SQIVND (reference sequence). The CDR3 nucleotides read TGTGCCAGTAGGGTAGGGACAACTGAGCAGTTCTTC. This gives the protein CASRVGTTEQFF.

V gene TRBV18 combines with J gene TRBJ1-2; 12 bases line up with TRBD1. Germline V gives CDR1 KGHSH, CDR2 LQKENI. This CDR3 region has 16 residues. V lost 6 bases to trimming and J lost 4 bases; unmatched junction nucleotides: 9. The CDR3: CASSTGQGAVGYGYTF. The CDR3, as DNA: TGTGCCAGCTCGACGGGACAGGGGGCGGTAGGCTATGGCTACACCTTC.

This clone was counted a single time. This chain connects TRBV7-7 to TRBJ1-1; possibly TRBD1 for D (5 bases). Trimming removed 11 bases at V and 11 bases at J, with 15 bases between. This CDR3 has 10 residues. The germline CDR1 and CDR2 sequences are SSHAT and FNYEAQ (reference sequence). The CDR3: CAARVAGAFF. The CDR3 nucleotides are TGTGCCGCTAGGGTGGCAGGGGCTTTCTTT.

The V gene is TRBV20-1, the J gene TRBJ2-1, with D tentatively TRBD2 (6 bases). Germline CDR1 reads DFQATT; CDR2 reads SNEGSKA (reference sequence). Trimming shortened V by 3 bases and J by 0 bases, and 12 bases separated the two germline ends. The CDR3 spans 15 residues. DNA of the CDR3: TGCAGTGCTAGTCAGGCACTAGCCTCCTACAATGAGCAGTTCTTC. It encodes CSASQALASYNEQFF.

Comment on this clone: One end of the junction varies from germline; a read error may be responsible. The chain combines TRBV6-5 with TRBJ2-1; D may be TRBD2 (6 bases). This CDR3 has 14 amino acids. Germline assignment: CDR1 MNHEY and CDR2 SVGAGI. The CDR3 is CASSYSLGGVEQFF. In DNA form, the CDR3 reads TGTGCCAGCAGCTACTCACTGGGGGGAGTTGAGCAGTTCTTC.

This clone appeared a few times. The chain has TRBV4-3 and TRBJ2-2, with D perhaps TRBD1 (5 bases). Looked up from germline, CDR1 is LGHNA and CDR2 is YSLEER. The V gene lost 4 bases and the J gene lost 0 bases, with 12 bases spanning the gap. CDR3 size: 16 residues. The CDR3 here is CASSPPDTSNTGELFF. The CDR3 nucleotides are TGCGCCAGCAGCCCTCCGGACACCTCGAACACCGGGGAGCTGTTTTTT.

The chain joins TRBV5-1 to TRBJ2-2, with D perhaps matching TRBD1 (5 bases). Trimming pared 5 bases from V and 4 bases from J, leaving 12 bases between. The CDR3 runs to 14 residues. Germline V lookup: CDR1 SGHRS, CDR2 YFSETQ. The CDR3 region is CASRDTLSTGELFF. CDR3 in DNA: TGCGCCAGCAGGGACACGTTAAGCACCGGGGAGCTGTTTTTT.

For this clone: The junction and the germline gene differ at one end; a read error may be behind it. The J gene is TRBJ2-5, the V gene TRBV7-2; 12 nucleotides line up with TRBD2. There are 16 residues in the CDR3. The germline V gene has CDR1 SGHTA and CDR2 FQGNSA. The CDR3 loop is CASSLGLAGGREIQYF. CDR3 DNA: TGTGCCAGCAGCTTAGGTCTAGCGGGGGGGCGGGAGATCCAGTACTTC.

The CDR3 protein is CASNWGANTEAFF. CDR3 DNA sequence: TGTGCCAGCAATTGGGGGGCGAACACTGAAGCTTTCTTT. The chain joins TRBV2 to TRBJ1-1; TRBD1 might be the D (6 bases). Trimming cost V 7 bases and J 1 base, with 10 bases left between them. Germline V gives CDR1 SNHLY, CDR2 FYNNEI. This CDR3 comprises 13 residues.

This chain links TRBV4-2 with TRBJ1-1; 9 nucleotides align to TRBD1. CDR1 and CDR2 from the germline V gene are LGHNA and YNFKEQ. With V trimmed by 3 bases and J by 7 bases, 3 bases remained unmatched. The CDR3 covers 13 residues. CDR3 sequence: CASSQDRGDEAFF. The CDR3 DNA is TGTGCCAGCAGCCAGGACAGGGGTGATGAAGCTTTCTTT.

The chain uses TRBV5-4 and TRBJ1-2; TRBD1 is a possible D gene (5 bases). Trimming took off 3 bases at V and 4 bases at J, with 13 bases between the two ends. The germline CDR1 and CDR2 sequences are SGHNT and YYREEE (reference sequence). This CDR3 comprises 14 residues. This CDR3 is CASSSTGLGYGYTF. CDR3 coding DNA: TGTGCCAGCAGCTCTACAGGACTGGGCTATGGCTACACCTTC.

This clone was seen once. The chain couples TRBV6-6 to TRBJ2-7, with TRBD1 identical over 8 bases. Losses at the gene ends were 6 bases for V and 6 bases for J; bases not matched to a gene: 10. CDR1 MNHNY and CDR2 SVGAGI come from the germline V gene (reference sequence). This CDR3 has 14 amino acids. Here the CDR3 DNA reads TGTGCCAGCAGCCTAGGACAGGGAACGGGCGAGCAGTACTTC. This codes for CASSLGQGTGEQYF.

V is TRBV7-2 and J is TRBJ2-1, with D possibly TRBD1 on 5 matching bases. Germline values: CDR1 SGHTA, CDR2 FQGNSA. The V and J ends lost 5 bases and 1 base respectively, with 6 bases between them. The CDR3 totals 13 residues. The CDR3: CASSPGSYNEQFF. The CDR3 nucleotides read TGTGCCAGCAGCCCAGGGTCCTACAATGAGCAGTTCTTC.

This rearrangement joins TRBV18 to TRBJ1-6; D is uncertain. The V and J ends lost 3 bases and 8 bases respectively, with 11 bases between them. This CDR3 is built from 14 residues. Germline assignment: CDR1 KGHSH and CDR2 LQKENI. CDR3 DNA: TGTGCCAGCTCACCGGCGGCGGTAGATTCACCCCTCCACTTT. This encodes CASSPAAVDSPLHF.

The CDR3 coding sequence is TGTGCCAGCAGTGAAGCTGAGTGGGACAGAGATCAGCCCCAGCATTTT. Translation: CASSEAEWDRDQPQHF. The chain couples TRBV6-1 to TRBJ1-5, with TRBD1 identical over 7 bases. Germline CDR1 and CDR2: MNHNS and SASEGT. The CDR3 sequence is 16 residues long. J was trimmed by 5 bases and V by 0 bases; bases with no gene match: 7.

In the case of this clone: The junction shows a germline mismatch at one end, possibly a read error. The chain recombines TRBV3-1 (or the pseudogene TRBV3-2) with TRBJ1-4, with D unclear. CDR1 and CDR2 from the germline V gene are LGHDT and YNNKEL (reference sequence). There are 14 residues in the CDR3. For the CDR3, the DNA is TGTGCCAGCAGCCAAGCGGGGTCGAGAGTTAAAGCGGTTTTT. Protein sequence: CASSQAGSRVKAVF.

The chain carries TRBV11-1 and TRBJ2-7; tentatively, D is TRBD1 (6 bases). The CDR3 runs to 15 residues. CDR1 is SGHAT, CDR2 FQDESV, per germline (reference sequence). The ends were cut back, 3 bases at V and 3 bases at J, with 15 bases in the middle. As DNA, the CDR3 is TGTGCCAGCAGCTTCGGCCGAGGACAGAGCTACGAGCAGTACTTC. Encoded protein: CASSFGRGQSYEQYF.